This T cell receptor beta chain was sequenced during a study of shared clonotypes between healthy human individuals. Study results and limitations: The authors sampled blood alone, and tissue repertoires likely differ. Rarefaction demonstrated incomplete sorted-subset sequencing despite large depth.

The assay was run at deep level. Every immunoSEQ plate was one replicate of a subset's evenly spread DNA. Some clones are missing from TCRdb's copy, which holds only in-frame ones; the method was immunoSEQ multiplex PCR. The sample lists roughly 890,000 clones; about 92% were seen once. Germline CDR1 is MNHEY and CDR2 is SMNVEV (reference sequence). V was shortened by 2 bases and J by 6 bases, with 8 bases between the two germline ends. The CDR3 sequence is 12 residues long. The naive CD8 fraction comprised CD45RO-negative cells positively selected for CCR7 and excluded terminally differentiated effector memory CD45RA+ cells. About this clone: Its antigen is not known.

The source of this sequence is a young man in good health. Sample: naive CD8+ T cells sorted from blood. The chain couples TRBV27 to TRBJ2-7; no clear D gene. The CDR3 reads CASSLGRAEQYF. CDR3 coding DNA: TGTGCCAGCAGTTTAGGAAGGGCCGAGCAGTACTTC.